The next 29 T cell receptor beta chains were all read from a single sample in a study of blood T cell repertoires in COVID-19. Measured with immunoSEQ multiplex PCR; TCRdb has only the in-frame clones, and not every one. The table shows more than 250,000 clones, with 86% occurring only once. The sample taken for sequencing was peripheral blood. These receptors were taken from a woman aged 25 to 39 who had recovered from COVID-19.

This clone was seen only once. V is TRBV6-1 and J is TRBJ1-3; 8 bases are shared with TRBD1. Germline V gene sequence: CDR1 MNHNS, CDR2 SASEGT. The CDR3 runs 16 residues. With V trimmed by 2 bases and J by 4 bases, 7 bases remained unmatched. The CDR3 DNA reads TGTGCCAGCAGTGAACCCCTCCGGGACAGGGGAAACACCATATATTTT. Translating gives CASSEPLRDRGNTIYF.

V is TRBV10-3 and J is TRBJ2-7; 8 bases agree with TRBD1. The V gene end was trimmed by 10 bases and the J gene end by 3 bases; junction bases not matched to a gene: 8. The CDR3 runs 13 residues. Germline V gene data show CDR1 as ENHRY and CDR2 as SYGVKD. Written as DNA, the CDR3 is TGTGCCAAACTGGGACAGGAAAACTACGAGCAGTACTTC. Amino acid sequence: CAKLGQENYEQYF.

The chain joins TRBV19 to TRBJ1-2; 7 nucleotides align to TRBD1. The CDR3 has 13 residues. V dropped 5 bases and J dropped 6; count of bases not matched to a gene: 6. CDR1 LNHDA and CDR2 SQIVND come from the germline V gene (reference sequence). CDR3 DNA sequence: TGTGCCAGTAGTCGGGGACAGTGGGATGGCTACACCTTC. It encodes CASSRGQWDGYTF.

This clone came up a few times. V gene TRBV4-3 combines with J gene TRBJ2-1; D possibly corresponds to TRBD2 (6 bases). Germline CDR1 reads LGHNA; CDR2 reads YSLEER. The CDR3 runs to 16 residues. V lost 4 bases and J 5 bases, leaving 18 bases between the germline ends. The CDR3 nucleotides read TGCGCCAGCAGCCGCCTCTCCAGGACTAAAGACAATGAGCAGTTCTTC. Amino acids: CASSRLSRTKDNEQFF.

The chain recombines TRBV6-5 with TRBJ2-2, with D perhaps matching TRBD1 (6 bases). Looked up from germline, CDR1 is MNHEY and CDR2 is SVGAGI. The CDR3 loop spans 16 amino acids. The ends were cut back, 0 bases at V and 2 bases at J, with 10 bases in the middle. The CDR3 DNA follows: TGTGCCAGCAGTTACTCTAGGACAGCTAACACCGGGGAGCTGTTTTTT. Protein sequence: CASSYSRTANTGELFF.

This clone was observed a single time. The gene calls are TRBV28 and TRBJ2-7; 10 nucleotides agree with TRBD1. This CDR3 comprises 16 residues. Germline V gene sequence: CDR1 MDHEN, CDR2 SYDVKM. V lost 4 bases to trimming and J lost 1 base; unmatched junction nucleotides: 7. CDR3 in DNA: TGTGCCAGCAGTTCTCCACGGACAGGGGGTTCCTACGAGCAGTACTTC. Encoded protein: CASSSPRTGGSYEQYF.

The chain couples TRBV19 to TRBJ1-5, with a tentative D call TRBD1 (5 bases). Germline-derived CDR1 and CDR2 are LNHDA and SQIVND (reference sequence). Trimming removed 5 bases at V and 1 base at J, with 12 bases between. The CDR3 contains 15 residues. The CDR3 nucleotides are TGTGCCAGTAGTTGGACGGACAACAGCAATCAGCCCCAGCATTTT. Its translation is CASSWTDNSNQPQHF.

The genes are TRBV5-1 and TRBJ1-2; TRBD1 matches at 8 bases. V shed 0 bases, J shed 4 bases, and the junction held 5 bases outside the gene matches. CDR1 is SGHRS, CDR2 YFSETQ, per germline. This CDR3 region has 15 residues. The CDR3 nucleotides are TGCGCCAGCAGCTTGGGGACAGGGACGAGCTATGGCTACACCTTC. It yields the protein CASSLGTGTSYGYTF.

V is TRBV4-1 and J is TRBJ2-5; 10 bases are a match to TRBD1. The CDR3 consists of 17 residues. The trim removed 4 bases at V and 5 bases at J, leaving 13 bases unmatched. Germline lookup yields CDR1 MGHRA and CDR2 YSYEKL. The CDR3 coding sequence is TGCGCCAGCAGCCGCAGACCGGGACAGGGGTCGTGGGAGACCCAGTACTTC. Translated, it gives CASSRRPGQGSWETQYF.

The CDR3 protein is CASTQFGGVDYGYTF. The CDR3 bases are TGTGCCAGTACTCAATTTGGAGGGGTGGACTATGGCTACACCTTC. The chain carries TRBV19 and TRBJ1-2, with D tentatively TRBD1 (5 bases). The V and J ends lost 7 bases and 3 bases respectively, with 18 bases between them. This CDR3 contains 15 residues. Germline assignment: CDR1 LNHDA and CDR2 SQIVND (reference sequence).

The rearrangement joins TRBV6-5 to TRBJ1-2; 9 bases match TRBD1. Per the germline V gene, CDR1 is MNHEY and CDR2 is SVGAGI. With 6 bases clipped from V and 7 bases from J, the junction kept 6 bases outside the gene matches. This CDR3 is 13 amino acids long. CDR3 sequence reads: CASRKTGGGGYTF. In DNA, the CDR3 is TGTGCCAGCAGGAAAACAGGGGGCGGTGGCTACACCTTC.

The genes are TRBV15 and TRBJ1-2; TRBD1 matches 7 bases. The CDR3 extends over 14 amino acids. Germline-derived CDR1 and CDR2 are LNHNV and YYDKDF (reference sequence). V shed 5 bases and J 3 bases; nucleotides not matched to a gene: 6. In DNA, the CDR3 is TGTGCCACCAGCCGAGGACAGGCCGACTATGGCTACACCTTC. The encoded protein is CATSRGQADYGYTF. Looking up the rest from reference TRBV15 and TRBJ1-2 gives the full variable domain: DAMVIQNPRYQVTQFGKPVTLSCSQTLNHNVMYWYQQKSSQAPKLLFHYYDKDFNNEADTPDNFQSRRPNTSFCFLDIRSPGLGDTAMYLCATSRGQADYGYTFGSGTRLTVV.

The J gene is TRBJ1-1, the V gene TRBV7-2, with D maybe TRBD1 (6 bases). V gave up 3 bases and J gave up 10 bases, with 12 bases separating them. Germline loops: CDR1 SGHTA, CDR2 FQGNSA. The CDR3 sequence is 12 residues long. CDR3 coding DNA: TGTGCCAGCAGCTTCCCCGGGGGGCGAGCTTTCTTT. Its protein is CASSFPGGRAFF.

CDR3 region: CASTSVPGNTDTQYF. The DNA for the CDR3 is TGTGCCAGCACCTCAGTTCCAGGAAACACAGATACGCAGTATTTT. J is TRBJ2-3 and V is TRBV6-5; D remains ambiguous. Looked up from germline, CDR1 is MNHEY and CDR2 is SVGAGI. The V and J ends lost 7 bases and 2 bases respectively, with 16 bases between them. The CDR3 has 15 residues.

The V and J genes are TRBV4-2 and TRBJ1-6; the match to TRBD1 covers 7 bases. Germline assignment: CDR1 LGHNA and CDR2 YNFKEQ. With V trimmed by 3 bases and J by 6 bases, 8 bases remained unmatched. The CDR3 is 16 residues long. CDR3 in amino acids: CASSQTQDRINSPLHF. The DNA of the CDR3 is TGTGCCAGCAGCCAGACCCAGGACAGGATTAATTCACCCCTCCACTTT.

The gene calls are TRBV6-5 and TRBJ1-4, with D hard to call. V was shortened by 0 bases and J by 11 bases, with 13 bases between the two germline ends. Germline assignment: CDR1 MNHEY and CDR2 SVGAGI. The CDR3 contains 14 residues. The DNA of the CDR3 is TGTGCCAGCAGTTACTCGGGAGATACGCGGAAACTGTTTTTT. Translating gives CASSYSGDTRKLFF.

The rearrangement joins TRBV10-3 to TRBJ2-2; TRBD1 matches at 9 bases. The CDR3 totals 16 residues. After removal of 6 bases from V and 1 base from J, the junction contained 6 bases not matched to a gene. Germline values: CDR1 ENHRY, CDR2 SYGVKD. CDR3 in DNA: TGTGCCATCAGCCCTAGACAGGGGGAGAACACCGGGGAGCTGTTTTTT. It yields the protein CAISPRQGENTGELFF.

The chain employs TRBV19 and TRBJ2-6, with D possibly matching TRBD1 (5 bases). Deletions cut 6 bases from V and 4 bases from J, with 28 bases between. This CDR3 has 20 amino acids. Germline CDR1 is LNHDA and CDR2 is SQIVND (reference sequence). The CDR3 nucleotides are TGTGCCAGTAGAGCGTCTTTGGGCAGGGCCTTACGGGCCGGGGCCAACGTCCTGACTTTC. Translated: CASRASLGRALRAGANVLTF.

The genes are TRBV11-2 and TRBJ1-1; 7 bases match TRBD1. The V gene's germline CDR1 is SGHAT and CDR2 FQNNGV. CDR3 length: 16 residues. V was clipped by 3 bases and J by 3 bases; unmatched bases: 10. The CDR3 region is CASSLADRVGDTEAFF. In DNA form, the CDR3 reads TGTGCCAGCAGCTTGGCCGACAGGGTAGGGGACACTGAAGCTTTCTTT.

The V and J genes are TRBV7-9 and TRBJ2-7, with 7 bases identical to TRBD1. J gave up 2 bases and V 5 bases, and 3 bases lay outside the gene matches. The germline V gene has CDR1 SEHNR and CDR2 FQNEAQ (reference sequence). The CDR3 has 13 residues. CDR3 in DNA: TGTGCCAGCAGCCAGGGGACAGCCTACGAGCAGTACTTC. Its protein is CASSQGTAYEQYF.

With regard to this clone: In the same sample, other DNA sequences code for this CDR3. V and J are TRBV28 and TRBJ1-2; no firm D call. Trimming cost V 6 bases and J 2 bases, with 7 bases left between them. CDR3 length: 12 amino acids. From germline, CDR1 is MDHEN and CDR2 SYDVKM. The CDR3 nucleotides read TGTGCCAGCAGCCCTTCCAACTATGGCTACACCTTC. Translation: CASSPSNYGYTF.

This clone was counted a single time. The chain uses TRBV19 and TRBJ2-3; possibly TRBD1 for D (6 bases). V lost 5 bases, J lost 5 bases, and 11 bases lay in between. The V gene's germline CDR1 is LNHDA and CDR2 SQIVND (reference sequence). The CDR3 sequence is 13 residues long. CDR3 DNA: TGTGCCAGTAGTGGTCAAGGGGGAGATACGCAGTATTTT. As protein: CASSGQGGDTQYF.

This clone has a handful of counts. The CDR3 here is CASSQLDRGRYEQYF. In DNA, the CDR3 is TGTGCCAGCAGTCAGCTTGACAGGGGGAGGTACGAGCAGTACTTC. The chain combines TRBV28 with TRBJ2-7; 9 nucleotides align to TRBD1. Germline-derived CDR1 and CDR2 are MDHEN and SYDVKM. The CDR3 consists of 15 residues. After removal of 5 bases from V and 4 bases from J, the junction contained 9 bases not matched to a gene.

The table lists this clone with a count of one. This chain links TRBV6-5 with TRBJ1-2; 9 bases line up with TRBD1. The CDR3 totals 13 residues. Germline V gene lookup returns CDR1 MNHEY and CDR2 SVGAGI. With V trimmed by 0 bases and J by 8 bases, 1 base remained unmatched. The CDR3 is CASSYSGTGGYTF. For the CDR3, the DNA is TGTGCCAGCAGTTACTCCGGGACAGGGGGCTACACCTTC.

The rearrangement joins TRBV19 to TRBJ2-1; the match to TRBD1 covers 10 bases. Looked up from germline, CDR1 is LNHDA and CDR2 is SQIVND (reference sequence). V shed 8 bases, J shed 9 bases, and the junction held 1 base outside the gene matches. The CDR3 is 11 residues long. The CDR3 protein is CASDRGPEQFF. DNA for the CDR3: TGTGCCAGTGACAGGGGGCCTGAGCAGTTCTTC.

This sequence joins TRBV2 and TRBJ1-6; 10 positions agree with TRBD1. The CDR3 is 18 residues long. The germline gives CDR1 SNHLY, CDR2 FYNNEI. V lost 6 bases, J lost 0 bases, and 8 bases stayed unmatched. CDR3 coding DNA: TGTGCCAGCAGGTTCCGGGACAGGGGAACCTCCTATAATTCACCCCTCCACTTT. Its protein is CASRFRDRGTSYNSPLHF.

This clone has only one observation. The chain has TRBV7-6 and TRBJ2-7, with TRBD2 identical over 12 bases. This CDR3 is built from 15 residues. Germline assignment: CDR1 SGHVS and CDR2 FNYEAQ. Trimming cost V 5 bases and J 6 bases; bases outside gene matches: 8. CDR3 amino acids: CASSISSGRAGEQYF. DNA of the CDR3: TGTGCCAGCAGCATTTCTAGCGGGAGGGCGGGCGAGCAGTACTTC.

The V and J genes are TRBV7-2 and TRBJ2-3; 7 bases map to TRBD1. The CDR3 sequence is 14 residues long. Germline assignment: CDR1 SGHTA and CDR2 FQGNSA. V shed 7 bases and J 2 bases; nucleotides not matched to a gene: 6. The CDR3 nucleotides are TGTGCCAGCAAAAGGGGACAGTCCACAGATACGCAGTATTTT. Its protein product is CASKRGQSTDTQYF.

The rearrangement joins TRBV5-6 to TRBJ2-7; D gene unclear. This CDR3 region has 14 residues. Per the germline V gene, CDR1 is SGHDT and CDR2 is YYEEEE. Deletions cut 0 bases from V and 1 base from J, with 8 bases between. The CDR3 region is CASSLGARSYEQYF. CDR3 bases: TGTGCCAGCAGCTTGGGCGCCCGATCCTACGAGCAGTACTTC.